The 25 T cell receptor beta chains presented below share a single source sample, sequenced in a study of OX40 agonist ivuxolimab in advanced cancers. The method was immunoSEQ multiplex PCR; TCRdb's version includes in-frame clones alone and lacks a portion of them. The sample holds about 100,000 clones, approximately 94% seen once. The specimen was CD4+ or CD8+ T cells sorted from blood, collected in a trial of the OX40 agonist ivuxolimab. These receptors all stem from an adult with an advanced solid tumor such as melanoma, head and neck, liver or kidney cancer.

The chain combines TRBV29-1 with TRBJ1-1; no clear D gene. Trimming removed 2 bases from V and 0 bases from J, with 16 bases in between. The germline V gene has CDR1 SQVTM and CDR2 ANQGSEA. The CDR3 covers 16 residues. The CDR3 is CSVEIQARTVNTEAFF. DNA for the CDR3: TGCAGCGTTGAAATCCAGGCCCGGACGGTGAACACTGAAGCTTTCTTT.

The rearrangement links TRBV27 to TRBJ2-7; tentatively, D is TRBD1 or TRBD2 (6 bases each). The CDR3 has 12 amino acids. CDR1 and CDR2 from the germline V gene are MNHEY and SMNVEV (reference sequence). V was clipped by 6 bases and J by 5 bases, with 11 bases between them. CDR3 protein: CASSGGYDEQYF. The CDR3 DNA sequence: TGTGCCAGCAGCGGGGGCTACGACGAGCAGTACTTC.

This chain connects TRBV2 to TRBJ2-7; no reliable D call. The germline gives CDR1 SNHLY, CDR2 FYNNEI. The CDR3 length is 13 residues. Trimming took 10 bases from V and 0 from J, leaving 13 bases between them. The CDR3 bases are TGTGCCACAAAACTCCCCGCCTCCTACGAGCAGTACTTC. This translates into CATKLPASYEQYF.

The V call is TRBV2, the J call TRBJ1-6; TRBD1 might be the D (5 bases). This CDR3 spans 13 amino acids. CDR1 and CDR2 (germline): SNHLY, FYNNEI. The V end lost 6 bases, the J end lost 6 bases, and 9 bases lay between the germline ends. The CDR3: CASRGQGNSPLHF. As DNA, the CDR3 is TGTGCCAGCAGGGGGCAAGGTAATTCACCCCTCCACTTT.

V usage is TRBV5-4 and J usage is TRBJ1-1; 9 bases map to TRBD1. There are 15 residues in the CDR3. The V gene's germline CDR1 is SGHNT and CDR2 YYREEE (reference sequence). Germline trimming cut 0 bases from V and 4 bases from J; bases unmatched to any gene: 4. CDR3: CASSLGDREGTEAFF. The DNA of the CDR3 is TGTGCCAGCAGCTTGGGGGACAGGGAGGGCACTGAAGCTTTCTTT.

The rearrangement joins TRBV28 to TRBJ2-6; D remains unclear. CDR1 and CDR2 from the germline V gene are MDHEN and SYDVKM. Trimming removed 4 bases at V and 0 bases at J, with 4 bases between. This CDR3 has 14 amino acids. CDR3 region: CASSYSSGANVLTF. The CDR3 nucleotides are TGTGCCAGCAGTTACAGCTCTGGGGCCAACGTCCTGACTTTC.

The chain links TRBV2 to TRBJ2-2; D may be TRBD1 (8 bases). The V gene's germline CDR1 is SNHLY and CDR2 FYNNEI. V was cut by 6 bases and J by 9 bases, with 17 bases left in between. This CDR3 region has 14 residues. CDR3 amino acids: CASRTGAGARELFF. The CDR3 DNA follows: TGTGCCAGCAGGACAGGGGCGGGGGCCCGGGAGCTGTTTTTT.

The chain combines TRBV27 with TRBJ2-7, with D uncertain. The CDR3 contains 15 residues. Trimming removed 0 bases at V and 4 bases at J, with 13 bases between. CDR1 is MNHEY, CDR2 SMNVEV, per germline (reference sequence). CDR3 sequence reads: CASSLSIGSFYEQYF. DNA for the CDR3: TGTGCCAGCAGTTTATCGATCGGGTCCTTTTACGAGCAGTACTTC.

The rearrangement links TRBV7-8 to TRBJ1-1; D not certain. CDR1 is SGHVS and CDR2 is FQNEAQ in the germline V gene. The ends were cut back, 1 base at V and 5 bases at J, with 8 bases in the middle. The CDR3 is made up of 13 amino acids. CDR3: CASSLGPTTEAFF. As DNA, the CDR3 is TGTGCCAGCAGCTTAGGACCGACAACTGAAGCTTTCTTT.

The V call is TRBV11-3, the J call TRBJ2-3; D not certain. CDR3 size: 12 residues. The germline gives CDR1 SGHNT, CDR2 YENEEA. Deletions cut 5 bases from V and 2 bases from J, with 5 bases between. For the CDR3, the DNA is TGTGCCAGCAGCCGTCACACAGATACGCAGTATTTT. This translates into CASSRHTDTQYF.

This clone came up once. This chain connects TRBV5-4 to TRBJ2-4, with TRBD1 matching over 7 bases. The germline V gene has CDR1 SGHNT and CDR2 YYREEE (reference sequence). The CDR3 extends over 15 amino acids. The J segment lost 6 bases and the V segment lost 0 bases, leaving 6 bases of the junction unmatched. CDR3: CASSLGDREGNIQYF. CDR3 bases: TGTGCCAGCAGCTTGGGGGACAGAGAGGGAAACATTCAGTACTTC.

This clone appeared a single time. The V and J genes are TRBV5-4 and TRBJ2-3; D is undetermined. CDR1 is SGHNT and CDR2 is YYREEE in the germline V gene (reference sequence). Trimming removed 2 bases from V and 0 bases from J, with 7 bases in between. The CDR3 contains 14 residues. The CDR3 region has the DNA TGTGCCAGCAGCTTAGGACGGAGCACAGATACGCAGTATTTT. Translation: CASSLGRSTDTQYF.

The chain employs TRBV6-5 and TRBJ1-2; 7 bases are shared with TRBD1. Losses at the gene ends were 6 bases for V and 8 bases for J; bases not matched to a gene: 12. Germline V lookup: CDR1 MNHEY, CDR2 SVGAGI. The length of the CDR3 is 14 residues. The CDR3 region has the DNA TGTGCCAGCAGCCGACCCGGGACAGCTAGGGGCTACACCTTC. Amino acids: CASSRPGTARGYTF.

V is TRBV28 and J is TRBJ1-6, with 7 bases that match TRBD1. CDR1 is MDHEN, CDR2 SYDVKM, per germline. The J segment lost 5 bases and the V segment lost 3 bases, leaving 10 bases of the junction unmatched. The CDR3 sequence is 17 residues long. The CDR3 DNA reads as TGTGCCAGCAGTTTTAAAGGACAGGCTCCCAATAATTCACCCCTCCACTTT. Amino acids: CASSFKGQAPNNSPLHF. Variable domain in full (rest from reference TRBV28 and TRBJ1-6): DVKVTQSSRYLVKRTGEKVFLECVQDMDHENMFWYRQDPGLGLRLIYFSYDVKMKEKGDIPEGYSVSREKKERFSLILESASTNQTSMYLCASSFKGQAPNNSPLHFGNGTRLTVT.

This chain uses TRBV5-4 with TRBJ2-5, with D hard to call. The V end lost 4 bases, the J end lost 5 bases, and 18 bases lay between the germline ends. This CDR3 is 15 amino acids long. Germline V gene sequence: CDR1 SGHNT, CDR2 YYREEE (reference sequence). The CDR3 bases are TGTGCCAGCAGCCCCCTTACAGACCCGAGGGAGACCCAGTACTTC. This translates into CASSPLTDPRETQYF.

Concerning this clone itself: The same CDR3 is also encoded by other DNA sequences in this sample. This sequence joins TRBV7-9 and TRBJ1-2; 8 bases are shared with TRBD1. The CDR3 is 13 residues long. With 5 bases clipped from V and 4 bases from J, the junction kept 3 bases outside the gene matches. Germline CDR1 and CDR2: SEHNR and FQNEAQ (reference sequence). CDR3 DNA sequence: TGTGCCAGCAGCCTCCAGGGGGCCTATGGCTACACCTTC. It translates to CASSLQGAYGYTF.

The rearrangement joins TRBV7-2 to TRBJ2-7; D not resolved. V was trimmed by 3 bases and J by 2 bases, leaving 8 bases between them. The CDR3 spans 13 residues. The germline V gene has CDR1 SGHTA and CDR2 FQGNSA. CDR3: CASSLYGAYEQYF. As DNA, the CDR3 is TGTGCCAGCAGCTTGTATGGCGCCTACGAGCAGTACTTC.

V is TRBV5-1 and J is TRBJ2-5, with D tentatively TRBD2 (6 bases). The V and J ends lost 3 bases and 2 bases respectively, with 14 bases between them. This CDR3 spans 15 amino acids. The V gene's germline CDR1 is SGHRS and CDR2 YFSETQ. In DNA form, the CDR3 reads TGCGCCAGCAGCTCCGTCCCCGGGACTCAAGAGACCCAGTACTTC. This sequence encodes CASSSVPGTQETQYF.

The CDR3 DNA sequence: TGTGCCAGCAGCTTGGCGATACAGGGAGCCTATGGCTACACCTTC. Amino acids: CASSLAIQGAYGYTF. The chain combines TRBV5-4 with TRBJ1-2; the D gene is possibly TRBD1 (6 bases). The CDR3 consists of 15 residues. The ends were cut back, 0 bases at V and 4 bases at J, with 13 bases in the middle. In germline, CDR1 is SGHNT, CDR2 YYREEE (reference sequence).

This sequence joins TRBV27 and TRBJ2-7; 10 nucleotides match TRBD1. Germline CDR1 reads MNHEY; CDR2 reads SMNVEV (reference sequence). V shed 3 bases, J shed 4 bases, and the junction held 6 bases outside the gene matches. The CDR3 runs to 15 residues. CDR3 residues: CASSFLGQGFYEQYF. DNA for the CDR3: TGTGCCAGCAGTTTCTTGGGACAGGGGTTTTACGAGCAGTACTTC.

This rearrangement joins TRBV5-8 to TRBJ2-5; TRBD2 matches at 7 bases. Trimming took 1 base from V and 2 from J; bases not matched to a gene: 8. Germline loops: CDR1 SGHTS, CDR2 YDEGEE. The length of the CDR3 is 16 residues. CDR3 DNA: TGTGCCAGCAGCTTGTTGGGCGGGGGATTTCAAGAGACCCAGTACTTC. Translation gives CASSLLGGGFQETQYF.

J is TRBJ1-2 and V is TRBV19; 11 bases fit TRBD1. The CDR3 runs 15 residues. Germline CDR1 is LNHDA and CDR2 is SQIVND (reference sequence). The junction had 10 bases not matched to a gene; V was cut back by 7 bases and J by 6 bases. The CDR3, as DNA: TGTGCCAGTAAAGGACAGGGGGCGCCCAGCGATGGCTACACCTTC. Translating it yields CASKGQGAPSDGYTF.

With regard to this clone: Other DNA variants within this sample encode the same CDR3. This chain connects TRBV5-1 to TRBJ2-2; a weak D match, TRBD1 (5 bases). Germline CDR1 SGHRS, CDR2 YFSETQ. V dropped 0 bases and J dropped 2 bases, with 8 bases sitting between them. The CDR3 is 15 amino acids. Written as DNA, the CDR3 is TGCGCCAGCAGCTTGGGTACAGGAAACACCGGGGAGCTGTTTTTT. It encodes CASSLGTGNTGELFF.

This sequence joins TRBV20-1 and TRBJ1-1; 7 nucleotides align to TRBD1. Germline CDR1 reads DFQATT; CDR2 reads SNEGSKA (reference sequence). The V segment lost 6 bases and the J segment 7 bases; nucleotides outside the gene matches: 2. The CDR3 has 10 amino acids. CDR3 protein: CSARDSEAFF. CDR3 bases: TGCAGTGCGCGGGACAGTGAAGCTTTCTTT.

The chain carries TRBV21-1 and TRBJ2-5; the table gives TRBD1 as D, unverified against the DNA. TRBV21-1 is described as a pseudogene. This CDR3 region has 13 residues. The CDR3, as DNA: TGTGCCAGCAGCCAGGGGGGACAAGAGACCCAGTACTTC. Its translation is CASSQGGQETQYF.